Sequencing of this T cell receptor beta chain was carried out in a study of blood T cells in healthy people across ages. Looking at the study overall: Per two T cells, about one barcoded beta molecule was captured through template switching.

A second 7 to 11 cycle PCR used barcoded and J-beta primers. TCRdb re-called the 5' RACE reads with MiXCR, one entry per CDR3 protein. The sample lists 1.8 million or so distinct CDR3 sequences, about 39% occurring once. Trimming left V 3 bases short and J 1 base short, with 12 bases between. This CDR3 is 15 amino acids long. Germline V CDR1 and CDR2: SGHTA, FQGNSA. Regarding the study as a whole: Greater diversity and more naive CD4+ cells were seen in long-lived donors than in aged donors.

Comment on this clonotype: Its antigen is not identified.

The sequenced material came from blood. This chain joins TRBV7-2 and TRBJ2-5, with D possibly being TRBD1 or TRBD2 (5 bases each). This sequence originates from a human donor in good health. The CDR3 DNA follows: TGTGCCAGCAGCTTTGATGGGGGATCCCAAGAGACCCAGTACTTC. It codes for CASSFDGGSQETQYF.